Sequencing of this T cell receptor (beta chain) was carried out in a study of CD8 T cells in Susac syndrome. When the RNA was reverse transcribed, random hexamers were used with an input of about 0.45 to 1 ug. MiXCR, run by TCRdb on the immunoSEQ multiplex PCR reads, gives a single entry per CDR3 protein. The sample lists 95,000 to 150,000 distinct CDR3 sequences, about 93% seen once, with around 0.27% in the top ten. The T cells that were sequenced for TCR beta were CD8+ and CD4+ cells from blood. The sequence derives from a human donor with Susac syndrome. Sequenced: CD8+ T cells from PBMCs.

The CDR3 protein is CASSSTGAQGEAFF. CDR3 nucleotides: TGTGCCAGCAGCTCTACAGGTGCCCAGGGGGAAGCTTTCTTT. The chain combines TRBV11-1 with TRBJ1-1; D is perhaps TRBD1 (6 bases). There are 14 residues in the CDR3. With 4 bases removed from V and 8 bases from J, the gap between germline ends came to 17 bases. Germline CDR1 reads SGHAT; CDR2 reads FQDESV (reference sequence).